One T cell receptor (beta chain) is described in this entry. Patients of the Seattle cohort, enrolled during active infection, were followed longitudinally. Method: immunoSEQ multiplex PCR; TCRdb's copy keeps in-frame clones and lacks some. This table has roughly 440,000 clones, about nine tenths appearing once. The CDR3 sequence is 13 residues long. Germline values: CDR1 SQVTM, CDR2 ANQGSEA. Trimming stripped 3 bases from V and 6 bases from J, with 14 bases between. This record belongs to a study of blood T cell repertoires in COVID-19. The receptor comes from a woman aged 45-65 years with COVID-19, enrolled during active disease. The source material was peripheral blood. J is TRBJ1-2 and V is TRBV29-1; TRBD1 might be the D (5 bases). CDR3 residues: CSVDRGRGDGYTF. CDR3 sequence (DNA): TGCAGCGTTGACCGGGGGAGAGGAGATGGCTACACCTTC.